This T cell receptor (beta chain) was documented in a study of blood T cell repertoires in COVID-19. Study-wide background: The United States, Italy and Spain provided the acute and convalescent COVID-19 samples. PBMCs, B-cell-depleted T cells, or T cells were the source of the cDNA or gDNA that made up the material.

As processed by the authors: Amplifying reference gene primers gave estimates of nucleated cell counts. The data were produced by immunoSEQ multiplex PCR, yet TCRdb's version contains in-frame clones alone and is incomplete. V, J and clone size derive from that table, while D and trimming were established from the DNA sequence. The sample comprises about 80,000 clones, 70% to 90% of which are singletons, and around 7.3% rests with the top ten. The CDR3 length is 17 residues. Trimming took 2 bases from V and 1 from J; bases not matched to a gene: 8. CDR1 and CDR2 (germline): GTSNPN, SVGIG (reference sequence).

Sequencing input: peripheral blood. V is TRBV30 and J is TRBJ2-6; 7 bases fit TRBD1. The clonotype was recovered from a woman of 80 years or more with acute or convalescent COVID-19. This CDR3 reads CAWSTGTDLSGANVLTF. The CDR3 nucleotides are TGTGCCTGGAGTACCGGGACAGACTTATCTGGGGCCAACGTCCTGACTTTC.